The entry that follows covers one T cell receptor (beta chain) sequence. Some clones are missing from TCRdb's copy, which holds only in-frame ones; the method was immunoSEQ multiplex PCR. Of 200,000 to 250,000 clones in the sample, 65% to 90% were seen once. This sample stems from a study of blood T cell repertoires in COVID-19. Study as a whole: The analysed material was cDNA or gDNA that came from T cells, B-cell-depleted T cells, or PBMCs.

In germline, CDR1 is SGDLS, CDR2 YYNGEE. Germline trimming cut 4 bases from V and 2 bases from J; bases unmatched to any gene: 7. The CDR3 is 15 residues long. This chain connects TRBV9 to TRBJ2-5; TRBD2 agrees at 8 bases. The sequenced material came from peripheral blood. This sequence was found in a man between 50 and 59 years old with COVID-19, enrolled during active disease. The CDR3 nucleotides read TGTGCCAGCAGCCTTAATAGCGGGGAGCAAGAGACCCAGTACTTC. Amino acid sequence: CASSLNSGEQETQYF.